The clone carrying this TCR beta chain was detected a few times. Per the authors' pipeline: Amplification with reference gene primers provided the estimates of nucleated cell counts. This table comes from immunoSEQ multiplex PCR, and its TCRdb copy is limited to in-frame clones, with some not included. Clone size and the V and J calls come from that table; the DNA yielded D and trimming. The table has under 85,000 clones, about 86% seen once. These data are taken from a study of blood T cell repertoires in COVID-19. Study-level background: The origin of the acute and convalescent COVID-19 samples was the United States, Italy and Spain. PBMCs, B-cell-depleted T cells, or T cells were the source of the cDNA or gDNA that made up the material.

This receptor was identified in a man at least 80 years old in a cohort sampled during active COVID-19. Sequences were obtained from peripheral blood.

CDR3 DNA sequence: TGTGCCACCAGTGATTTGAACCCCTTCGGGGGGGCTGGGATTTCACCCCTCCACTTT. Translated: CATSDLNPFGGAGISPLHF. The chain recombines TRBV24-1 with TRBJ1-6; D is possibly TRBD1 (6 bases). Germline CDR1 reads KGHDR; CDR2 reads SFDVKD. V was trimmed by 0 bases and J by 9 bases, leaving 23 bases between them. CDR3 length: 19 residues.